This T cell receptor (beta chain) was sequenced during a study of response to subunit inactivated influenza vaccine. Regarding the study as a whole: The authors proposed limited new T cell recruitment per seasonal influenza vaccination.

TCRdb reanalysed the RT-PCR reads using MiXCR and keeps one entry per CDR3 protein. The table lists about 480,000 distinct CDR3 sequences, under 15% of them singletons. This clonotype was recorded a few times. The antigen is not known. Material: PBMCs from blood, obtained 40 to 50 days after vaccination. The sequence derives from a man in his fifties who received an inactivated influenza vaccine.

CDR3 coding DNA: TGTGCCAGCAGTTTCGAACGACCTCTAGGCAGCGGGGGGCGGGATTACAATGAGCAGTTCTTC. Its protein product is CASSFERPLGSGGRDYNEQFF. The chain carries TRBV28 and TRBJ2-1; 9 bases align to TRBD2. J was trimmed by 4 bases and V by 3 bases; bases with no gene match: 22. Germline V lookup: CDR1 MDHEN, CDR2 SYDVKM. The CDR3 has 21 amino acids.